Each of the 21 T cell receptor beta chains below was sequenced from the same sample in a study of Graves' ophthalmopathy and Graves' hyperthyroidism. RNA transcripts yielded amplified TCR beta CDR3 regions. Scientists carried out first-round RT-PCR using HTBI primers and then a second-round multiplex PCR. TCRdb re-derived calls from the multiplex PCR reads in MiXCR, one entry per CDR3 protein. The data contain roughly 500,000 distinct CDR3 sequences, 13% to 15% of them singletons. Source material: blood. The receptors derive from a woman in her twenties or thirties with Graves' ophthalmopathy.

The sample holds many counts of this clonotype. The J gene is TRBJ1-2, the V gene TRBV28; D ambiguous. This CDR3 spans 13 amino acids. Germline V lookup: CDR1 MDHEN, CDR2 SYDVKM. With 4 bases removed from V and 8 bases from J, the gap between germline ends came to 14 bases. CDR3 region: CASSSSAVQGYTF. DNA of the CDR3: TGTGCCAGCAGTTCGTCGGCAGTCCAGGGCTACACCTTC.

This clonotype was seen many times. The chain links TRBV30 to TRBJ2-7; possibly TRBD1 or TRBD2 for D (5 bases each). Germline CDR1 GTSNPN, CDR2 SVGIG (reference sequence). This CDR3 contains 12 residues. V shed 7 bases and J shed 6 bases, with 16 bases lying between them. Written as DNA, the CDR3 is TGTGCCTACAATCCACGTGGGGGCGAGCAGTACTTC. As protein: CAYNPRGGEQYF.

This clonotype has at least ten counts. This sequence joins TRBV6-1 and TRBJ2-7; tentatively, D is TRBD1 (5 bases). The germline V and J ends were trimmed by 10 bases and 3 bases, with 19 bases remaining between them. The CDR3 consists of 14 residues. The germline V gene encodes CDR1 MNHNS and CDR2 SASEGT. This chain's CDR3 is CATKGEADHYEQYF. CDR3 nucleotide sequence: TGTGCCACCAAAGGGGAAGCCGATCACTACGAGCAGTACTTC.

This clonotype was observed at least ten times. This rearrangement joins TRBV10-3 to TRBJ1-6; D possibly corresponds to TRBD1 (6 bases). The CDR3 contains 18 residues. V lost 10 bases and J lost 5, with 27 bases in between. CDR1 is ENHRY, CDR2 SYGVKD, per germline. This CDR3 is CATLPNQGRGGDNSPLHF. The CDR3 DNA reads TGTGCCACCCTTCCAAACCAGGGGAGGGGAGGGGATAATTCACCCCTCCACTTT.

The chain uses TRBV6-1 and TRBJ2-7; the D gene is possibly TRBD1 (6 bases). Germline lookup yields CDR1 MNHNS and CDR2 SASEGT. The CDR3 is made up of 15 amino acids. V was trimmed by 6 bases and J by 0 bases, leaving 15 bases between them. The CDR3 reads CASRRDTTTSYEQYF. DNA of the CDR3: TGTGCCAGCAGGAGGGACACGACCACCTCCTACGAGCAGTACTTC.

This clonotype was found a few times. This chain connects TRBV5-1 to TRBJ2-5, with 9 positions matching TRBD1. This CDR3 comprises 16 residues. CDR1 SGHRS and CDR2 YFSETQ come from the germline V gene. V shed 0 bases, J shed 5 bases, and the junction held 8 bases outside the gene matches. This CDR3 is CASSLEFTGGSETQYF. The DNA of the CDR3 is TGCGCCAGCAGCTTGGAGTTTACAGGGGGCTCTGAGACCCAGTACTTC. Using reference TRBV5-1 and TRBJ2-5 for the parts outside the CDR3, the full variable domain is KAGVTQTPRYLIKTRGQQVTLSCSPISGHRSVSWYQQTPGQGLQFLFEYFSETQRNKGNFPGRFSGRQFSNSRSEMNVSTLELGDSALYLCASSLEFTGGSETQYFGPGTRLLVL.

The CDR3, as DNA: TGTGCCAGCAGTTCGCGGGGACAGGGGGTTGGCTACACCTTC. Encoded protein: CASSSRGQGVGYTF. The chain combines TRBV28 with TRBJ1-2; 11 nucleotides line up with TRBD1. Germline V gives CDR1 MDHEN, CDR2 SYDVKM. V trimming: 4 bases; J trimming: 7 bases; junction bases outside the gene matches: 5. The CDR3 covers 14 residues.

This clonotype was found many times. V gene TRBV12-3 or TRBV12-4 combines with J gene TRBJ2-4; D is perhaps TRBD1 (6 bases). CDR3 size: 13 residues. Trimming stripped 6 bases from V and 10 bases from J, with 16 bases between. CDR3 nucleotide sequence: TGTGCCAGCAGCCTCACCGGGACAAGAATTCAGTACTTC. Translating it yields CASSLTGTRIQYF.

This clonotype was found many times. V usage is TRBV11-2 and J usage is TRBJ2-2; D is uncertain. Germline CDR1 and CDR2: SGHAT and FQNNGV. The CDR3 runs 13 residues. The V gene lost 7 bases and the J gene lost 7 bases, with 13 bases spanning the gap. CDR3 sequence (DNA): TGTGCCAGCAACTCAAGGGTGTTCGGGGAGCTGTTTTTT. Translating gives CASNSRVFGELFF.

This clonotype was observed many times. The gene calls are TRBV10-1 and TRBJ2-5; D not certain. V shed 3 bases and J shed 3 bases, with 8 bases lying between them. Germline lookup yields CDR1 WNHNN and CDR2 SYGVQD (reference sequence). The CDR3 covers 13 residues. CDR3 residues: CASSDSPEETQYF. The CDR3, as DNA: TGCGCCAGCAGTGATTCGCCCGAAGAGACCCAGTACTTC.

This clonotype was recorded at least ten times. CDR3 in DNA: TGTGCCAGCAGCTTAGGTGCCCAAAGCGAGCAGTACTTC. Protein sequence: CASSLGAQSEQYF. J is TRBJ2-7 and V is TRBV7-6; D not certain. CDR3 length: 13 amino acids. V was shortened by 1 base and J by 6 bases, with 10 bases between the two germline ends. CDR1 and CDR2 (germline): SGHVS, FNYEAQ. The variable domain in full, completed from reference TRBV7-6 and TRBJ2-7, reads GAGVSQSPRYKVTKRGQDVALRCDPISGHVSLYWYRQALGQGPEFLTYFNYEAQQDKSGLPNDRFSAERPEGSISTLTIQRTEQRDSAMYRCASSLGAQSEQYFGPGTRLTVT.

In its sample, this clonotype was seen many times. V and J are TRBV27 and TRBJ1-3, with D possibly matching TRBD1 (6 bases). The CDR3 runs to 14 residues. Between the trimmed V and J ends, which lost 7 bases and 4 bases, there was a span of 14 bases. Germline V gene data show CDR1 as MNHEY and CDR2 as SMNVEV (reference sequence). This CDR3 reads CASKQGSAGNTIYF. The CDR3 nucleotides read TGTGCCAGCAAACAGGGATCGGCCGGAAACACCATATATTTT.

This chain joins TRBV18 and TRBJ1-6; TRBD1 matches 9 bases. The length of the CDR3 is 15 residues. Unmatched junction bases numbered 1, after V lost 4 bases and J lost 3 bases. Germline CDR1 reads KGHSH; CDR2 reads LQKENI. CDR3 coding DNA: TGTGCCAGCTCACGGACAGGGGACTATAATTCACCCCTCCACTTT. As protein: CASSRTGDYNSPLHF.

This clonotype was detected ten times or more. This rearrangement joins TRBV5-1 to TRBJ2-6; D uncertain. V was clipped by 0 bases and J by 0 bases, with 4 bases between them. Germline loops: CDR1 SGHRS, CDR2 YFSETQ. The CDR3 consists of 15 residues. The CDR3 bases are TGCGCCAGCAGCTTGGCGTCCTCTGGGGCCAACGTCCTGACTTTC. This encodes CASSLASSGANVLTF.

This clonotype was counted at least ten times. V is TRBV20-1 and J is TRBJ1-5, with D possibly matching TRBD1 (5 bases). This CDR3 has 16 residues. Trimming took off 0 bases at V and 0 bases at J, with 12 bases between the two ends. Germline V gives CDR1 DFQATT, CDR2 SNEGSKA (reference sequence). The CDR3 region has the DNA TGCAGTGCTAGAGATATCAGGGAATATAGCAATCAGCCCCAGCATTTT. As protein: CSARDIREYSNQPQHF.

There are many counts of this clonotype. This chain joins TRBV25-1 and TRBJ2-7, with 7 bases fitting TRBD1. Germline V lookup: CDR1 MGHDK, CDR2 SYGVNS. The CDR3 totals 14 residues. J was trimmed by 4 bases and V by 4 bases; bases with no gene match: 7. This CDR3 reads CASSGTDRWYEQYF. DNA of the CDR3: TGTGCCAGCAGTGGGACGGACAGGTGGTACGAGCAGTACTTC.

In its sample, this clonotype was seen many times. The rearrangement uses TRBV28 and TRBJ1-2; D is unclear. Looked up from germline, CDR1 is MDHEN and CDR2 is SYDVKM. CDR3 length: 12 amino acids. Trimming took off 6 bases at V and 6 bases at J, with 11 bases between the two ends. The CDR3 nucleotides are TGTGCCAGCAGCTCCAATCGTCATGGCTACACCTTC. Amino acids: CASSSNRHGYTF.

This clonotype was picked up a small number of times. The V call is TRBV27, the J call TRBJ2-3; tentative D call: TRBD2 (8 bases). CDR1 MNHEY and CDR2 SMNVEV come from the germline V gene (reference sequence). Between the trimmed V and J ends, which lost 2 bases and 2 bases, there was a span of 17 bases. The CDR3 is made up of 17 amino acids. The CDR3 nucleotides are TGTGCCAGCAGTTTAACAGTAGCGGGACAGTACACAGATACGCAGTATTTT. It specifies CASSLTVAGQYTDTQYF.

This clonotype was seen at least ten times. The chain uses TRBV20-1 and TRBJ1-1; 7 positions agree with TRBD1. CDR1 and CDR2 from the germline V gene are DFQATT and SNEGSKA (reference sequence). Trimming removed 6 bases from V and 4 bases from J; junction bases left unmatched: 5. The CDR3 contains 12 residues. CDR3 nucleotides: TGCAGTGCCGTGGACAGGTCCACTGAAGCTTTCTTT. It translates to CSAVDRSTEAFF.

This clonotype has ten or more counts. The chain employs TRBV11-1 and TRBJ1-5, with 10 bases aligning to TRBD1. From germline, CDR1 is SGHAT and CDR2 FQDESV (reference sequence). V trimming: 2 bases; J trimming: 3 bases; junction bases outside the gene matches: 10. This CDR3 is 18 amino acids long. This chain's CDR3 is CASSLFTGTGVPNQPQHF. CDR3 coding DNA: TGTGCCAGCAGCTTATTCACGGGGACAGGGGTTCCCAATCAGCCCCAGCATTTT.

V is TRBV6-5 and J is TRBJ1-5; D is unclear. This CDR3 is built from 13 residues. The V end was cut by 3 bases, the J end by 5 bases, with 8 bases between. Germline values: CDR1 MNHEY, CDR2 SVGAGI. The CDR3 nucleotides are TGTGCCAGCAGTTATACCCGATATCAGCCCCAGCATTTT. Its protein is CASSYTRYQPQHF.